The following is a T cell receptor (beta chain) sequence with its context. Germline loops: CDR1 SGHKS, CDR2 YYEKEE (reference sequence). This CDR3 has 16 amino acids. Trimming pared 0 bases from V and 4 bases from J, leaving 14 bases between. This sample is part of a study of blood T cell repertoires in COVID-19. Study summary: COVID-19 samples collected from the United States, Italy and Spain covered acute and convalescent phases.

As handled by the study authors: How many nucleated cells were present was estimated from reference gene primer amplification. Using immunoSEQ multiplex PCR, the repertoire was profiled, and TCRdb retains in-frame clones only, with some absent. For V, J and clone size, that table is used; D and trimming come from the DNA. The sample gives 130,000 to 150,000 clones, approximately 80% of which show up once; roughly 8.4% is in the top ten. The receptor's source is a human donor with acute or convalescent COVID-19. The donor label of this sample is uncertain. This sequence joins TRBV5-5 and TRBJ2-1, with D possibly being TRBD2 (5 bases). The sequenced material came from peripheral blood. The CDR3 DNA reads TGTGCCAGCAGCTTGGGCGTAAGAAGCGGTTACAATGAGCAGTTCTTC. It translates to CASSLGVRSGYNEQFF.